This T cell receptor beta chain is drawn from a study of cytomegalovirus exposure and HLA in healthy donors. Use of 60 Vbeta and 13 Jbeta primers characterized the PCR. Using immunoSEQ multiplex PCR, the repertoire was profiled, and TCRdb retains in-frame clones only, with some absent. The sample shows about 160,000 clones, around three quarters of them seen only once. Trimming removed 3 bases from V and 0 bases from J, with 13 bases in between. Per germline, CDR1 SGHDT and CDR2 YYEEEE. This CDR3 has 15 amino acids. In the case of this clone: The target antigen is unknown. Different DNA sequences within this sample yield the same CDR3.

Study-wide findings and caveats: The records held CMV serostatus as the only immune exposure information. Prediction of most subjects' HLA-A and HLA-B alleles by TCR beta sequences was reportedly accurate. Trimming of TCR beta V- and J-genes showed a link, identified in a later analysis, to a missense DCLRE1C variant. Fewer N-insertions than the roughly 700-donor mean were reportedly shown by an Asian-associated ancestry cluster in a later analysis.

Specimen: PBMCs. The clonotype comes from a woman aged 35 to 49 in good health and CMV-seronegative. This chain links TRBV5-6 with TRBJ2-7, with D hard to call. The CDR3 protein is CASSSRDLSSYEQYF. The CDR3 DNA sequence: TGTGCCAGCAGCTCCCGAGACTTAAGCTCCTACGAGCAGTACTTC.